A selection of T cell receptor beta chains follows, all from one sample in a study of CD8 T cells in ankylosing spondylitis. TCRdb analysed the 5' RACE reads with MiXCR anew, one entry per CDR3 protein. The sample gives nearly 250,000 distinct CDR3 sequences, 30% to 40% of which show up once; approximately 4.6% is in the top ten. Sequencing was carried out using blood, either unsorted or a sorted T cell fraction (not recorded which). The receptors stem from a male donor with ankylosing spondylitis or in good health (not recorded which). CDR3s include the opening cysteine and the closing phenylalanine or tryptophan. Clone size appears in some rows only: once, few, many, or a class for an expanded clone.

j_call | v_call | clone_size | cdr3_aa
TRBJ1-2 | TRBV12-3/TRBV12-4 | few | CASSFQGLNYGYTF
TRBJ2-1 | TRBV29-1 | . | CSVDGEGKSSYNEQFF
TRBJ2-1 | TRBV12-3/TRBV12-4 | . | CASSFPRGRAHEQFF
TRBJ1-5 | TRBV5-1 | . | CASSPAPGRNQPQHF
TRBJ2-7 | TRBV6-5 | many | CASSSLGRENGEQYF
TRBJ2-1 | TRBV12-3/TRBV12-4 | few | CASSPSGGSSEQFF
TRBJ2-7 | TRBV7-3 | few | CASSLQGSSYEQYF
TRBJ1-5 | TRBV15 | few | CATSRDRAGNQPQHF
TRBJ2-1 | TRBV29-1 | . | CSVEGSRKSYNEQFF
TRBJ1-1 | TRBV20-1 | . | CSVRDERSRGRTTEAFF
TRBJ2-1 | TRBV7-2 | few | CASSLSPYNEQFF
TRBJ2-5 | TRBV18 | . | CASSPRQGKQETQYF
TRBJ2-3 | TRBV20-1 | few | CSAQGRGAFDTQYF
TRBJ1-1 | TRBV20-1 | many | CSARPTPGQPRGTEAFF
TRBJ1-2 | TRBV29-1 | few | CSVEVERANYGYTF
TRBJ2-5 | TRBV3-1 | few | CASSQEIAEETQYF
TRBJ1-2 | TRBV27 | few | CASSLKGSGYTF
TRBJ2-1 | TRBV29-1 | . | CSVDPSGGANEQFF
TRBJ2-1 | TRBV7-9 | . | CASSLVGSEQFF
TRBJ1-5 | TRBV5-1 | . | CASSPRAGGPQHF
TRBJ1-5 | TRBV6-1 | . | CASSKNRYSNQPQHF
TRBJ2-3 | TRBV20-1 | . | CSANQGGTDTQYF
TRBJ2-2 | TRBV5-1 | . | CASSMGPTNTGELFF
TRBJ2-7 | TRBV20-1 | few | CSARETGTGKDEQYF
TRBJ1-5 | TRBV7-9 | . | CASSLGSAGTGQPQHF
TRBJ2-3 | TRBV27 | few | CASSSRGLTDTQYF
TRBJ1-4 | TRBV6-5 | . | CASSYGGQGGEKLFF
TRBJ2-7 | TRBV29-1 | many | CSVPLPTGSSYEQYF
TRBJ2-2 | TRBV7-8 | few | CASSLVGGWDTGELFF
TRBJ2-7 | TRBV27 | . | CASRERGYSYEQYF
TRBJ2-1 | TRBV2 | . | CASSVWGVYNEQFF
TRBJ2-1 | TRBV18 | . | CASSPVENNEQFF
TRBJ1-5 | TRBV7-9 | . | CASGEGGNQPQHF
TRBJ2-2 | TRBV12-3/TRBV12-4 | . | CASSTDRGRTGELFF
TRBJ2-5 | TRBV12-3/TRBV12-4 | . | CASSWRGSETQYF
TRBJ1-1 | TRBV12-3/TRBV12-4 | . | CASSWVVYRGNTEAFF
TRBJ2-7 | TRBV5-1 | . | CASSLEGLTAYEQYF
TRBJ2-5 | TRBV7-2 | . | CASSLGSSGGARETQYF
TRBJ1-2 | TRBV29-1 | . | CSGKTGSYGYTF
TRBJ2-1 | TRBV4-2 | . | CASSHGGAYNEQFF